This T cell receptor beta chain was recovered during a study of control samples from healthy donors and cancer patients. CDR3 length: 19 amino acids. The V gene's germline CDR1 is LGHDT and CDR2 YNNKEL (reference sequence). V gave up 4 bases and J gave up 0 bases; unmatched junction bases: 13. The assay was immunoSEQ multiplex PCR, and TCRdb's table has in-frame clones only and misses some. The table has about 82,000 clones, around 94% seen once. This chain connects TRBV3-1 (or the pseudogene TRBV3-2) to TRBJ2-3, with 10 bases lining up with TRBD2. The sequencing input was blood. The sequence came from a woman between 18 and 29 years old in good health. The CDR3 coding sequence is TGTGCCAGCAGCCTCCGGGGGTCTAGCGGGAGCTCTAGCACAGATACGCAGTATTTT. As protein: CASSLRGSSGSSSTDTQYF.